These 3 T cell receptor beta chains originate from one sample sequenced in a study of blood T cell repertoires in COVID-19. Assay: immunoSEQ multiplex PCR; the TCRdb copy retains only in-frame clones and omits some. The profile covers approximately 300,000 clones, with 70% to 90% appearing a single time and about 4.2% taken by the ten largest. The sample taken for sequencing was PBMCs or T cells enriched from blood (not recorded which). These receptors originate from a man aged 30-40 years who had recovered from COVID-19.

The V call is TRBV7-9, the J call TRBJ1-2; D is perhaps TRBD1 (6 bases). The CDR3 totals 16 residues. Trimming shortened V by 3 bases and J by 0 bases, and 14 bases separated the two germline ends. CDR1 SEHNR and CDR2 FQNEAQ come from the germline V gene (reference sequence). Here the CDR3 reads CASSFEGQKANYGYTF. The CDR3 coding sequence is TGTGCCAGCAGCTTCGAAGGACAGAAAGCTAACTATGGCTACACCTTC.

CDR3 in amino acids: CASSVATGRSPLHF. The CDR3 nucleotides are TGTGCCAGCAGCGTAGCCACAGGGCGCTCACCCCTCCACTTT. V and J are TRBV9 and TRBJ1-6; weak D call: TRBD1 (6 bases). Trimming left V 0 bases short and J 10 bases short, with 11 bases between. The CDR3 spans 14 residues. Germline-derived CDR1 and CDR2 are SGDLS and YYNGEE.

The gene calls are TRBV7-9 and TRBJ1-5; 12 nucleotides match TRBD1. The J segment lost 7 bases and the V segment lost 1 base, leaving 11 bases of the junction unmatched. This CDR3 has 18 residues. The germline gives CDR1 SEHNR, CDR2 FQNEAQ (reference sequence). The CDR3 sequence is CASSLDRGQGAYLQPQHF. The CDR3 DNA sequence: TGTGCCAGCAGCTTAGATAGGGGACAGGGGGCTTACCTACAGCCCCAGCATTTT. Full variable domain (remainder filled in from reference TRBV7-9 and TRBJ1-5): DTGVSQNPRHKITKRGQNVTFRCDPISEHNRLYWYRQTLGQGPEFLTYFQNEAQLEKSRLLSDRFSAERPKGSFSTLEIQRTEQGDSAMYLCASSLDRGQGAYLQPQHFGDGTRLSIL.